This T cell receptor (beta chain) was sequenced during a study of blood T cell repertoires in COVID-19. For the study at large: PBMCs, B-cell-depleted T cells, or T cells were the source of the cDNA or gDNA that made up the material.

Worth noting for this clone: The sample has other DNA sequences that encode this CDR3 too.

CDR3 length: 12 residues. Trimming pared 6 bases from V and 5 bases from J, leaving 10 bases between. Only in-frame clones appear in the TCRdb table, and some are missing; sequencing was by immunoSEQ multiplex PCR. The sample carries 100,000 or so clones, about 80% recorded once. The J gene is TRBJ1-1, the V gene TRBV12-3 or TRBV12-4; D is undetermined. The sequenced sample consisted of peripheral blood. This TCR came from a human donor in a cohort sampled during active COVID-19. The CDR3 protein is CASSLSGTEAFF. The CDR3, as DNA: TGTGCCAGCAGCCTTTCGGGAACTGAAGCTTTCTTT.